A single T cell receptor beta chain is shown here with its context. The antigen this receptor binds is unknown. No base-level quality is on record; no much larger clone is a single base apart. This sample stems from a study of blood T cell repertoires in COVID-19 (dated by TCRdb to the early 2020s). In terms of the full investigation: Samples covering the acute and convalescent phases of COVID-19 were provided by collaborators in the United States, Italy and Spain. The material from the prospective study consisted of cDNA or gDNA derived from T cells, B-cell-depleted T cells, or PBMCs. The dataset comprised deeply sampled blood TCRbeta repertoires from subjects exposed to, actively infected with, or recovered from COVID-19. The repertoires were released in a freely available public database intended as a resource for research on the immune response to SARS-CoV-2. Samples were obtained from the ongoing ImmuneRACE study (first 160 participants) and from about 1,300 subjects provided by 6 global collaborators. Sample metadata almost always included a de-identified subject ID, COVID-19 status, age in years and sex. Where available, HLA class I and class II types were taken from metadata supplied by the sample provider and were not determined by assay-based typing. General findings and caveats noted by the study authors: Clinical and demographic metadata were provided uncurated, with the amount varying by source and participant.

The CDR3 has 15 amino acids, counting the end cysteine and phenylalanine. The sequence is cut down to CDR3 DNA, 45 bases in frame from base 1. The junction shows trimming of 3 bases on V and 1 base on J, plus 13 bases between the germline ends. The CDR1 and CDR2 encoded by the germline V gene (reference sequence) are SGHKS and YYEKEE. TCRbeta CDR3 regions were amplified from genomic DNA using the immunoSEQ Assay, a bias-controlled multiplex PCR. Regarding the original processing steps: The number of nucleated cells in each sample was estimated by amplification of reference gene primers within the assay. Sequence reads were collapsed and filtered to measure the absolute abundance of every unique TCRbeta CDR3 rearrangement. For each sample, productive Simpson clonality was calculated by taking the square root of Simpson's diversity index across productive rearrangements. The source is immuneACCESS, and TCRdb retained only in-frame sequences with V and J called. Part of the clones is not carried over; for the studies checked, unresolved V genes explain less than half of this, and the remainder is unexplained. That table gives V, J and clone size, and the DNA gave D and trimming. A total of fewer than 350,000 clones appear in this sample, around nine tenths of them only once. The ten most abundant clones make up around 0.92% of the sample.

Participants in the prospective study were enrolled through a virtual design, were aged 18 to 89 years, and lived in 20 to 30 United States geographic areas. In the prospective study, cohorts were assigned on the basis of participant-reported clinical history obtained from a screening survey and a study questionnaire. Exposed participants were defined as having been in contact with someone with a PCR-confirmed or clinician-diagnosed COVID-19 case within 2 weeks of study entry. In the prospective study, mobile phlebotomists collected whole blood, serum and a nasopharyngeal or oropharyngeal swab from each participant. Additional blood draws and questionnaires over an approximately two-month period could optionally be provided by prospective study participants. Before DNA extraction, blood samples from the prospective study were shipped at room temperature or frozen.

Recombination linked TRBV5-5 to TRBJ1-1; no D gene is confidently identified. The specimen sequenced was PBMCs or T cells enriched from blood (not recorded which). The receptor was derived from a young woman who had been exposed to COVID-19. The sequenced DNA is TGTGCCAGCAGCTCGTTGACTCACACGAACACTGAAGCTTTCTTT. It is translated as CASSSLTHTNTEAFF. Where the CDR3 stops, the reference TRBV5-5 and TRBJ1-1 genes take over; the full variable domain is DAGVTQSPTHLIKTRGQQVTLRCSPISGHKSVSWYQQVLGQGPQFIFQYYEKEERGRGNFPDRFSARQFPNYSSELNVNALLLGDSALYLCASSSLTHTNTEAFFGQGTRLTVV.